Listed below are T cell receptor beta chains from one sample, sequenced in a study of blood T cell repertoires in COVID-19. Profiled with immunoSEQ multiplex PCR; TCRdb holds only in-frame clones, not every one. Among some 200,000 clones, 84% were seen once, and the ten largest hold roughly 15%. Sequenced material: peripheral blood. These receptors came from a woman aged 70-85 years with COVID-19, enrolled during active disease. Both conserved end residues are part of each CDR3. D genes are given only for firm matches. Clone size is given for some rows only: seen once, a few or many times, or a class if the clone is expanded.

v_gene: TRBV20-1; d_gene: TRBD1; j_gene: TRBJ2-1; abundance: -; CDR3aa: CSASLLTGEHEQFF; CDR3nt: TGCAGTGCTAGTTTACTCACAGGGGAACATGAGCAGTTCTTC
v_gene: TRBV11-3; d_gene: -; j_gene: TRBJ2-2; abundance: -; CDR3aa: CASSPRVGTGELFF; CDR3nt: TGTGCCAGCAGCCCACGTGTCGGCACCGGGGAGCTGTTTTTT
v_gene: TRBV27; d_gene: -; j_gene: TRBJ1-1; abundance: -; CDR3aa: CASSRGGHAEAFF; CDR3nt: TGTGCCAGCAGTCGAGGGGGTCACGCTGAAGCTTTCTTT
v_gene: TRBV18; d_gene: -; j_gene: TRBJ1-1; abundance: -; CDR3aa: CASSPLRDTEAFF; CDR3nt: TGTGCCAGCTCACCTCTGAGGGATACTGAAGCTTTCTTT
v_gene: TRBV3-1/TRBV3-2; d_gene: -; j_gene: TRBJ2-5; abundance: -; CDR3aa: CASSHQGETQYF; CDR3nt: TGTGCCAGCAGCCATCAGGGGGAGACCCAGTACTTC
v_gene: TRBV28; d_gene: -; j_gene: TRBJ1-5; abundance: -; CDR3aa: CASSFGFGGARQPQHF; CDR3nt: TGTGCCAGCAGTTTCGGGTTCGGCGGAGCGCGTCAGCCCCAGCATTTT
v_gene: TRBV6-6; d_gene: -; j_gene: TRBJ2-1; abundance: -; CDR3aa: CASSGSAADLFLVSYNEQFF; CDR3nt: TGTGCCAGCAGTGGATCAGCGGCCGATCTTTTCTTAGTCTCCTACAATGAGCAGTTCTTC
v_gene: TRBV11-2; d_gene: -; j_gene: TRBJ2-7; abundance: -; CDR3aa: CASSGAGSLPYEQYF; CDR3nt: TGTGCCAGCAGCGGGGCGGGAAGCTTGCCCTACGAGCAGTACTTC
v_gene: TRBV18; d_gene: TRBD1; j_gene: TRBJ1-1; abundance: once; CDR3aa: CASSPNTGGTEAFF; CDR3nt: TGTGCCAGCTCACCCAATACAGGGGGGACTGAAGCTTTCTTT
v_gene: TRBV7-8; d_gene: TRBD1; j_gene: TRBJ1-2; abundance: few; CDR3aa: CASSSGQGDGYTF; CDR3nt: TGTGCCAGCAGCTCAGGGCAGGGGGATGGCTACACCTTC
v_gene: TRBV7-8; d_gene: -; j_gene: TRBJ2-5; abundance: -; CDR3aa: CASSLTSSTGRETQYF; CDR3nt: TGTGCCAGCAGCCTAACGTCCTCCACAGGGCGCGAGACCCAGTACTTC
v_gene: TRBV28; d_gene: -; j_gene: TRBJ2-7; abundance: -; CDR3aa: CASTGTSYSYEQYF; CDR3nt: TGTGCCAGCACAGGGACTTCTTATTCCTACGAGCAGTACTTC
v_gene: TRBV19; d_gene: TRBD2; j_gene: TRBJ2-3; abundance: -; CDR3aa: CASSIDRTSGESDTQYF; CDR3nt: TGTGCCAGTAGTATAGATCGGACTAGCGGGGAATCAGATACGCAGTATTTT
v_gene: TRBV12-5; d_gene: -; j_gene: TRBJ2-1; abundance: -; CDR3aa: CASGGTVYNEQFF; CDR3nt: TGTGCTAGTGGTGGGACTGTTTACAATGAGCAGTTCTTC
v_gene: TRBV10-3; d_gene: TRBD1; j_gene: TRBJ1-6; abundance: -; CDR3aa: CAISQGARGSPLHF; CDR3nt: TGTGCCATCAGTCAGGGGGCTCGAGGATCACCCCTCCACTTT
v_gene: TRBV7-7; d_gene: TRBD1; j_gene: TRBJ2-5; abundance: -; CDR3aa: CASSLGRDRGKETQYF; CDR3nt: TGTGCTAGCAGCTTAGGGAGGGACAGGGGAAAAGAGACCCAGTACTTC
v_gene: TRBV28; d_gene: TRBD1; j_gene: TRBJ1-2; abundance: once; CDR3aa: CASSPRTGESGYTF; CDR3nt: TGTGCCAGCAGCCCTAGGACAGGGGAAAGTGGCTACACCTTC
v_gene: TRBV5-1; d_gene: TRBD1; j_gene: TRBJ1-2; abundance: -; CDR3aa: CASSTDRANYGYTF; CDR3nt: TGCGCCAGCAGCACCGACAGGGCCAACTATGGCTACACCTTC
v_gene: TRBV5-6; d_gene: -; j_gene: TRBJ2-5; abundance: -; CDR3aa: CASSLLAAKKGETQYF; CDR3nt: TGTGCCAGCAGCTTGTTAGCGGCTAAAAAAGGAGAGACCCAGTACTTC
v_gene: TRBV10-3; d_gene: -; j_gene: TRBJ2-2; abundance: -; CDR3aa: CAISELAPGELFF; CDR3nt: TGTGCCATCAGCGAGCTAGCGCCCGGGGAGCTGTTTTTT
v_gene: TRBV7-6; d_gene: -; j_gene: TRBJ1-2; abundance: many; CDR3aa: CASSFTTANYGYTF; CDR3nt: TGTGCCAGCAGCTTCACGACAGCAAACTATGGCTACACCTTC
v_gene: TRBV7-5; d_gene: -; j_gene: TRBJ1-2; abundance: -; CDR3aa: CARSQLYPWTGRSFYGYTF; CDR3nt: TGTGCCAGAAGCCAGTTATATCCTTGGACAGGGAGGTCCTTCTATGGCTACACCTTC
v_gene: TRBV5-1; d_gene: -; j_gene: TRBJ2-3; abundance: -; CDR3aa: CASTPSPGGTDTQYF; CDR3nt: TGCGCCAGCACTCCTTCGCCCGGTGGCACAGATACGCAGTATTTT
v_gene: TRBV19; d_gene: TRBD1; j_gene: TRBJ2-7; abundance: -; CDR3aa: CASSRDSSSYEQYF; CDR3nt: TGTGCCAGTAGTCGGGACAGCAGCTCCTACGAGCAGTACTTC
v_gene: TRBV6-5; d_gene: TRBD1; j_gene: TRBJ2-7; abundance: -; CDR3aa: CASGSRTGEQYF; CDR3nt: TGTGCCAGCGGGTCCCGGACAGGCGAGCAGTACTTC
v_gene: TRBV24-1; d_gene: -; j_gene: TRBJ2-3; abundance: -; CDR3aa: CATSDFGGRSTDTQYF; CDR3nt: TGTGCCACCAGTGATTTCGGGGGGCGCAGCACAGATACGCAGTATTTT
v_gene: TRBV24-1; d_gene: TRBD1; j_gene: TRBJ1-2; abundance: -; CDR3aa: CATGQGVNYGYTF; CDR3nt: TGTGCCACCGGACAGGGGGTAAACTATGGCTACACCTTC
v_gene: TRBV6-5; d_gene: -; j_gene: TRBJ1-2; abundance: few; CDR3aa: CASSYGGGYTF; CDR3nt: TGTGCCAGCAGTTACGGAGGCGGCTACACCTTC
v_gene: TRBV6-5; d_gene: -; j_gene: TRBJ2-1; abundance: -; CDR3aa: CASSYSDSTHEQFF; CDR3nt: TGTGCCAGCAGTTACTCGGACTCAACCCATGAGCAGTTCTTC
v_gene: TRBV5-1; d_gene: TRBD2; j_gene: TRBJ2-7; abundance: -; CDR3aa: CASSMGTSGQRLLGEQYF; CDR3nt: TGCGCCAGTAGCATGGGGACTAGCGGCCAACGCCTACTAGGCGAGCAGTACTTC
v_gene: TRBV28; d_gene: -; j_gene: TRBJ1-1; abundance: -; CDR3aa: CASSSGRGRTFF; CDR3nt: TGTGCCAGCAGTTCAGGGAGGGGGAGGACTTTCTTT
v_gene: TRBV5-1; d_gene: -; j_gene: TRBJ1-1; abundance: few; CDR3aa: CASSLTRNTEAFF; CDR3nt: TGCGCCAGCAGCCTCACACGGAACACTGAAGCTTTCTTT
v_gene: TRBV5-1; d_gene: -; j_gene: TRBJ1-1; abundance: once; CDR3aa: CASSSNTGYTEAFF; CDR3nt: TGCGCCAGCAGCTCGAATACAGGTTACACTGAAGCTTTCTTT
v_gene: TRBV6-5; d_gene: TRBD1; j_gene: TRBJ1-4; abundance: -; CDR3aa: CASSYGQGPTNEKLFF; CDR3nt: TGTGCCAGCAGTTACGGACAGGGACCAACTAATGAAAAACTGTTTTTT
v_gene: TRBV5-6; d_gene: -; j_gene: TRBJ1-3; abundance: -; CDR3aa: CASSLSDRGNTIYF; CDR3nt: TGTGCCAGCAGCTTGTCGGACAGAGGAAACACCATATATTTT
v_gene: TRBV30; d_gene: -; j_gene: TRBJ1-2; abundance: -; CDR3aa: CAWSPDSLYGYTF; CDR3nt: TGTGCCTGGAGTCCGGACAGTTTATATGGCTACACCTTC
v_gene: TRBV30; d_gene: -; j_gene: TRBJ1-1; abundance: -; CDR3aa: CAWSVPLPSEAFF; CDR3nt: TGTGCCTGGAGTGTACCGCTTCCCAGTGAAGCTTTCTTT
v_gene: TRBV5-4; d_gene: -; j_gene: TRBJ2-5; abundance: -; CDR3aa: CASSTVAGLGEETQYF; CDR3nt: TGTGCCAGCAGCACCGTCGCGGGACTTGGGGAAGAGACCCAGTACTTC
v_gene: TRBV10-3; d_gene: -; j_gene: TRBJ2-3; abundance: -; CDR3aa: CAISESRGMVGGTDTQYF; CDR3nt: TGTGCCATCAGTGAGTCTAGGGGGATGGTCGGCGGCACAGATACGCAGTATTTT
v_gene: TRBV30; d_gene: -; j_gene: TRBJ2-3; abundance: -; CDR3aa: CAWKPGSSGFTDTQYF; CDR3nt: TGTGCCTGGAAGCCCGGCAGTAGCGGATTTACAGATACGCAGTATTTT
v_gene: TRBV7-2; d_gene: -; j_gene: TRBJ1-2; abundance: -; CDR3aa: CASSGSGQYNYGYTF; CDR3nt: TGTGCCAGCAGCGGCAGCGGCCAATATAACTATGGCTACACCTTC
v_gene: TRBV3-1/TRBV3-2; d_gene: -; j_gene: TRBJ1-3; abundance: -; CDR3aa: CASSPYSGQQNTIYF; CDR3nt: TGTGCCAGCAGCCCCTACTCCGGACAGCAGAACACCATATATTTT
v_gene: TRBV7-2; d_gene: TRBD1; j_gene: TRBJ2-1; abundance: -; CDR3aa: CASSGRGRRNEQFF; CDR3nt: TGTGCCAGCAGCGGCAGGGGGAGAAGAAATGAGCAGTTCTTC
v_gene: TRBV2; d_gene: TRBD1; j_gene: TRBJ2-1; abundance: once; CDR3aa: CASTLGQGANEQFF; CDR3nt: TGTGCCAGCACGCTGGGACAGGGGGCAAATGAGCAGTTCTTC
v_gene: TRBV30; d_gene: TRBD1; j_gene: TRBJ1-6; abundance: -; CDR3aa: CASLSGQERSPLHF; CDR3nt: TGTGCCTCTCTATCAGGACAGGAAAGGTCACCCCTCCACTTT
v_gene: TRBV3-1/TRBV3-2; d_gene: -; j_gene: TRBJ1-2; abundance: once; CDR3aa: CASSQGAGKKGYTF; CDR3nt: TGTGCCAGCAGCCAAGGAGCGGGGAAGAAGGGCTACACCTTC
v_gene: TRBV28; d_gene: TRBD1; j_gene: TRBJ1-6; abundance: -; CDR3aa: CASSLDRPNSPLHF; CDR3nt: TGTGCCAGCAGTTTGGACAGGCCTAATTCACCCCTCCACTTT
v_gene: TRBV6-1; d_gene: -; j_gene: TRBJ2-2; abundance: -; CDR3aa: CASSKGLLTGELFF; CDR3nt: TGTGCCAGCAGTAAAGGGCTCCTCACCGGGGAGCTGTTTTTT